In this sample, the clone carrying this T cell receptor beta chain turned up a few times. What it binds is unknown. TCRdb reprocessed the 5' RACE reads with MiXCR, giving one entry per CDR3 protein. The table lists fewer than 350,000 distinct CDR3 sequences, 15% to 20% of them singletons, with approximately 20% in the top ten. The CDR3 totals 12 residues. Trimming shortened V by 7 bases and J by 5 bases, and 11 bases separated the two germline ends. Germline CDR1 reads SEHNR; CDR2 reads FQNEAQ (reference sequence). This entry is derived from a study of T-cell memory formation after mild COVID-19. Whole-study context: Clustering of TCRs was largely donor specific. Study outcomes and limitations: Researchers found some responding clones in pre-infection memory, a sign that cross-reactive memory joined. Still unconfirmed is whether the second-wave clones peaking on day 37 recognized SARS-CoV-2.

This rearrangement joins TRBV7-9 to TRBJ2-5; D call uncertain. The sequencing input was PBMCs or a T cell subset sorted from them (not recorded which). This receptor was identified in a man aged 18 to 30 who had mild COVID-19 (a few samples of this study predate the infection). Cell type and time point are not known. The CDR3 region has the DNA TGTGCCAGCACCGTAGGGCTGGAGACCCAGTACTTC. It is translated as CASTVGLETQYF.